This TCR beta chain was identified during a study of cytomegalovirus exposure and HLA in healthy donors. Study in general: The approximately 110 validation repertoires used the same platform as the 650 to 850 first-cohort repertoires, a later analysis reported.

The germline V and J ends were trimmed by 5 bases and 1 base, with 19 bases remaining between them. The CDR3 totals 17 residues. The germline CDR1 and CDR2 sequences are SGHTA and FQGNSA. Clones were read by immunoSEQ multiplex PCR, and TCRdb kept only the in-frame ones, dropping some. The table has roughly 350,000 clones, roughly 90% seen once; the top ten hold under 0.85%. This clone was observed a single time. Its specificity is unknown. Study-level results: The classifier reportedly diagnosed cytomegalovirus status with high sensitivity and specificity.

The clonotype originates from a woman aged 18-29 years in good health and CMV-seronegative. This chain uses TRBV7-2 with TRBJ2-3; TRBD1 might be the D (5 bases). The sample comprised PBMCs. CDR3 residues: CASSNRWERGGTDTQYF. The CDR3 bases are TGTGCCAGCAGCAACAGGTGGGAAAGAGGCGGCACAGATACGCAGTATTTT.